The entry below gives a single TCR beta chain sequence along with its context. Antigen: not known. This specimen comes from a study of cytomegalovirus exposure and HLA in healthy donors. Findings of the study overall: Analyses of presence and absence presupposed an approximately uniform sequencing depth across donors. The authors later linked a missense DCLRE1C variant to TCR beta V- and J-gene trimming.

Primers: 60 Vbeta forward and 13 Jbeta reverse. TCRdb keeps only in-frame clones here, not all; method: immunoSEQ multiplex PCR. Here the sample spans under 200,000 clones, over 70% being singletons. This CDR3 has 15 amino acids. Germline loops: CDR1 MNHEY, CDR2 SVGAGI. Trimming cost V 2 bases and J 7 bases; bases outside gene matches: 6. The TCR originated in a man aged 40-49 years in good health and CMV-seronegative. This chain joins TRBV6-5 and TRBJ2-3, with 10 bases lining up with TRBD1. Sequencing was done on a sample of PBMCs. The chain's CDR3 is CASSYRGQGIYTQYF. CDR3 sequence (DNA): TGTGCCAGCAGTTACCGGGGACAGGGGATATATACGCAGTATTTT.